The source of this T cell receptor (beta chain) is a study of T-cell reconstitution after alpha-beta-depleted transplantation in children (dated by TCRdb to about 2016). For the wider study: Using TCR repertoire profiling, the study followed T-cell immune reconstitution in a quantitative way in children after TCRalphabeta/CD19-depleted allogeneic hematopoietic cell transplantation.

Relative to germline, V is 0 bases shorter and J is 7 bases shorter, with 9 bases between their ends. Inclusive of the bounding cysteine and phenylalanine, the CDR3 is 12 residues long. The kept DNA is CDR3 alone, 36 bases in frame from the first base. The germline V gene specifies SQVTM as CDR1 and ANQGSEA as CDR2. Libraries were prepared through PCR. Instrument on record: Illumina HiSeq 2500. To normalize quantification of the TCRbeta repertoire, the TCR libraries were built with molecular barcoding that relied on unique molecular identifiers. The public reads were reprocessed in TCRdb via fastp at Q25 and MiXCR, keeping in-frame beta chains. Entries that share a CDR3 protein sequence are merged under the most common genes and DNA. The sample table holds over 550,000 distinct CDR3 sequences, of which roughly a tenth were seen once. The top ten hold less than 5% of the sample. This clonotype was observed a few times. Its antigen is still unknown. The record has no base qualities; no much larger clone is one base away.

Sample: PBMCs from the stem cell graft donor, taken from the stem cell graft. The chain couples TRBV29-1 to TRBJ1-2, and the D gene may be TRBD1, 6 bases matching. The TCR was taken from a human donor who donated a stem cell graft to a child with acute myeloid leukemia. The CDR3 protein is CSVEEGATGYTF. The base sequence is TGCAGCGTTGAAGAGGGGGCTACTGGCTACACCTTC.